This T cell receptor beta chain was profiled in a study of T-cell reconstitution after alpha-beta-depleted transplantation in children. The study, taken as a whole, reports: The high TCRbeta diversity at day 60 in some patients came from surviving recipient T cells and thymic progenitors. T-cell counts and diversity were attributed mostly to newly produced T cells one year after transplant.

Turning to this clonotype: Its antigen is as yet unknown.

As it was prepared, the TCRbeta library received unique molecular identifiers. TCRdb independently ran MiXCR on the PCR reads; one entry per CDR3 protein. The table lists approximately 130,000 distinct CDR3 sequences, roughly 10% of them singletons. With 2 bases removed from V and 1 base from J, the gap between germline ends came to 11 bases. CDR1 and CDR2 from the germline V gene are SQVTM and ANQGSEA. The CDR3 runs to 14 residues. The sequence was obtained from a girl under three years old who had a stem cell transplant for combined immunodeficiency, so the T cells may come from the graft donor. The rearrangement links TRBV29-1 to TRBJ2-5; D call uncertain. Source: PBMCs, mostly from graft donor cells, taken 180 days after TCRalphabeta/CD19-depleted stem cell transplant. The CDR3, as DNA: TGCAGCGTTGAAAAGCGTCAGTCCCAAGAGACCCAGTACTTC. It is translated as CSVEKRQSQETQYF.